This T cell receptor beta chain was recovered during a study of tumor-infiltrating lymphocytes in localized non-small cell lung cancer. Whole-study findings and limits: Only some patients had TCR sequencing, depending on available tissue.

Method: immunoSEQ multiplex PCR; TCRdb's copy keeps in-frame clones and lacks some. The data contain about 16,000 clones, around 63% of them singletons. A word on this clone: Its antigen is not identified.

The sequence derives from a human donor with non-small cell lung cancer. Material: lung tumor tissue.

The CDR3 is CASSLTGRHQPQHF. CDR3 DNA sequence: TGCGCCAGCAGCTTGACAGGGCGCCATCAGCCCCAGCATTTT. J is TRBJ1-5 and V is TRBV5-1, with D tentatively TRBD1 (6 bases). Trimming removed 1 base at V and 5 bases at J, with 10 bases between. Germline CDR1 and CDR2: SGHRS and YFSETQ. CDR3 length: 14 amino acids.